This TCR beta chain was identified in a study of cytomegalovirus exposure and HLA in healthy donors. It was with 60 Vbeta and 13 Jbeta primers that the PCR ran. Sequencing was performed with immunoSEQ multiplex PCR; in TCRdb, only in-frame clones are kept and a portion is missing. The sample lists tens of thousands of clones; 67% were seen once. Germline-derived CDR1 and CDR2 are MGHDK and SYGVNS. Trimming cost V 1 base and J 2 bases, with 8 bases left between them. The CDR3 consists of 14 residues. Source material: PBMCs. This TCR was recovered from a man younger than 40 in good health and CMV-seronegative. The genes are TRBV25-1 and TRBJ2-5; D is uncertain. The CDR3 protein is CASSEWHGQETQYF. CDR3 sequence (DNA): TGTGCCAGCAGTGAATGGCACGGGCAAGAGACCCAGTACTTC.